This T cell receptor beta chain was sequenced in a study of Ad26.COV2.S vaccination and SARS-CoV-2 variants. Across the whole study: Donor got 5x10^10 or 1x10^11 viral particles of Ad26.COV2.S. Overall study results and limits: Vaccinees reportedly had broad spike-specific CD8+ and CD4+ T cell responses.

Comment on this clone: No antigen is known for it.

As to treatment: roughly 18 received Ad26.COV2.S at low or high dose, single or two shots; a few received placebo; per-sample allocation not given. On day 63 after the first injection, vaccine and placebo recipients gave samples. Ad26.COV2.S expressed prefusion-stabilized spike from the original Wuhan strain. Only in-frame clones appear in the TCRdb table, and some are missing; sequencing was by immunoSEQ multiplex PCR. The sample holds about 350,000 clones, more than 85% seen once. Between the trimmed V and J ends, which lost 6 bases and 17 bases, there was a span of 14 bases. Germline values: CDR1 MDHEN, CDR2 SYDVKM. The CDR3 runs to 11 residues.

The clonotype originates from a person between 18 and 59 years old who received the Ad26.COV2.S COVID-19 vaccine or a placebo. This rearrangement joins TRBV28 to TRBJ1-6; D is perhaps TRBD1 (6 bases). Sequencing was performed on peripheral blood, taken in a trial of Ad26.COV2.S vaccine versus placebo. CDR3 in DNA: TGTGCCAGCAGGCAGGACAGTCGAATCCACTTT. Its translation is CASRQDSRIHF.